These 29 T cell receptor beta chains share one sample of origin, sequenced in a study of T cell responses to AZD1222 COVID-19 vaccine. Data came from immunoSEQ multiplex PCR; TCRdb stores just in-frame clones and leaves some out. Counted here are 120,000 or so clones, approximately 90% occurring once; the ten biggest clones make up 1.4% to 1.5%. The material sequenced was peripheral blood, taken on day 0 of AZD1222 vaccination. The receptors derive from an adult in good health.

This chain uses TRBV7-3 with TRBJ2-7; D gene unclear. CDR1 and CDR2 from the germline V gene are SGHTA and FQGTGA. Trimming left V 1 base short and J 6 bases short, with 10 bases between. The CDR3 consists of 13 residues. CDR3 sequence: CASSLKAGREQYF. DNA for the CDR3: TGTGCCAGCAGCTTAAAAGCCGGCCGCGAGCAGTACTTC.

The CDR3 DNA reads TGCGCCAGCAGCTTTCGAGAGGGACAGGGATACGGGGGCTATGGCTACACCTTC. This sequence encodes CASSFREGQGYGGYGYTF. The rearrangement joins TRBV5-1 to TRBJ1-2; 9 bases match TRBD1. V lost 2 bases and J lost 4; bases outside the gene matches: 15. This CDR3 has 18 residues. Germline assignment: CDR1 SGHRS and CDR2 YFSETQ.

This chain uses TRBV28 with TRBJ1-5; D unresolved. Germline V gene sequence: CDR1 MDHEN, CDR2 SYDVKM. The CDR3 loop spans 14 amino acids. Trimming removed 6 bases at V and 7 bases at J, with 16 bases between. The CDR3 is CASSPPARGQPQHF. CDR3 DNA: TGTGCCAGCAGCCCCCCGGCCCGTGGGCAGCCCCAGCATTTT.

This rearrangement joins TRBV12-3 or TRBV12-4 to TRBJ2-5; a weak D match, TRBD1 (6 bases). This CDR3 region has 12 residues. V was trimmed by 8 bases and J by 3 bases, leaving 10 bases between them. CDR3 coding DNA: TGTGCCAGCGTTGACAGGAAAGAGACCCAGTACTTC. Encoded protein: CASVDRKETQYF.

The chain recombines TRBV4-1 with TRBJ2-2; perhaps TRBD1 as D (7 bases). Germline V gene sequence: CDR1 MGHRA, CDR2 YSYEKL. There are 16 residues in the CDR3. Trimming stripped 4 bases from V and 3 bases from J, with 15 bases between. Written as DNA, the CDR3 is TGCGCCAGCAGCCTATTGGAGGGGGCATACACCGGGGAGCTGTTTTTT. Amino acid sequence: CASSLLEGAYTGELFF.

The chain carries TRBV7-3 and TRBJ2-3, with TRBD2 matching 9 bases. The CDR3 has 16 amino acids. Trimming cost V 5 bases and J 4 bases; bases outside gene matches: 10. Germline CDR1 is SGHTA and CDR2 is FQGTGA. The CDR3, as DNA: TGTGCCAGCAGCCTCTTAGCGGGGGCCTCTTCAGATACGCAGTATTTT. It encodes CASSLLAGASSDTQYF.

The CDR3 coding sequence is TGTGCCAGCAGTTTAGATTGGGGGCTAGGACAGCCCCAGCATTTT. Encoded protein: CASSLDWGLGQPQHF. The chain joins TRBV27 to TRBJ1-5; perhaps TRBD1 as D (6 bases). This CDR3 region has 15 residues. Looked up from germline, CDR1 is MNHEY and CDR2 is SMNVEV (reference sequence). Trimming pared 2 bases from V and 7 bases from J, leaving 15 bases between.

This clone was counted only a few times. The gene calls are TRBV24-1 and TRBJ1-2; no definite D call. In germline, CDR1 is KGHDR, CDR2 SFDVKD. The CDR3 runs 12 residues. V was clipped by 6 bases and J by 8 bases, with 12 bases between them. The CDR3 DNA is TGTGCCACCAGTTCTGTGACTGGCGGCTACACCTTC. Protein sequence: CATSSVTGGYTF.

The chain is built from TRBV12-5 and TRBJ2-2, with 7 bases fitting TRBD2. The CDR3 has 18 residues. Germline CDR1 reads LGHNT; CDR2 reads FRNRAP. Trimming at V came to 0 bases and at J to 5 bases, leaving 12 bases not matched to a gene. The CDR3 DNA reads TGTGCTAGTGGTTTGGTACACGGGGACTACCCGCGGACCGGGGAGCTGTTTTTT. Protein product: CASGLVHGDYPRTGELFF.

This chain joins TRBV18 and TRBJ1-3; D gene uncertain. The CDR3 is made up of 17 amino acids. V was cut by 6 bases and J by 0 bases, with 18 bases left in between. The germline V gene has CDR1 KGHSH and CDR2 LQKENI. This CDR3 is CASSLTFAESSGNTIYF. For the CDR3, the DNA is TGTGCCAGCTCCCTCACTTTCGCGGAGAGCTCTGGAAACACCATATATTTT.

V gene TRBV7-9 combines with J gene TRBJ1-2, with D possibly matching TRBD1 (5 bases). The CDR3 loop spans 14 amino acids. CDR1 SEHNR and CDR2 FQNEAQ come from the germline V gene (reference sequence). The V end was cut by 5 bases, the J end by 3 bases, with 13 bases between. CDR3 amino acids: CASSILAGDYGYTF. The CDR3 nucleotides are TGTGCCAGCAGCATTCTGGCGGGGGACTATGGCTACACCTTC.

This clone is a singleton in its sample. The rearrangement links TRBV6-5 to TRBJ1-3, with TRBD1 matching 7 bases. Germline V gene sequence: CDR1 MNHEY, CDR2 SVGAGI. J gave up 4 bases and V 7 bases, and 10 bases lay outside the gene matches. The CDR3 contains 15 residues. CDR3 sequence reads: CASNREGAAGNTIYF. CDR3 bases: TGTGCCAGCAACCGAGAGGGGGCTGCAGGAAACACCATATATTTT.

This clone was recorded only once. The chain recombines TRBV18 with TRBJ2-2; 7 bases are a match to TRBD1. CDR1 and CDR2 (germline): KGHSH, LQKENI. The CDR3 is 16 amino acids. The V gene end was trimmed by 6 bases and the J gene end by 4 bases; junction bases not matched to a gene: 11. The CDR3 spells CASSDGQGVSTGELFF. DNA of the CDR3: TGTGCCAGCTCGGACGGGCAGGGGGTGTCCACCGGGGAGCTGTTTTTT.

This clone was detected only once. The rearrangement uses TRBV4-3 and TRBJ1-5; 9 nucleotides line up with TRBD1. V was clipped by 2 bases and J by 5 bases; unmatched bases: 4. Germline-derived CDR1 and CDR2 are LGHNA and YSLEER. CDR3 length: 15 amino acids. The CDR3 loop is CASSQHRQGDQPQHF. CDR3 bases: TGCGCCAGCAGCCAACATCGACAGGGGGATCAGCCCCAGCATTTT.

This chain links TRBV7-2 with TRBJ1-6, with 9 bases lining up with TRBD1. J gave up 7 bases and V 3 bases, and 1 base lay outside the gene matches. Germline V CDR1 and CDR2: SGHTA, FQGNSA. This CDR3 spans 14 amino acids. The CDR3 DNA sequence: TGTGCCAGCAGCTTCGGACAGGGGAATTCACCCCTCCACTTT. Its translation: CASSFGQGNSPLHF.

J is TRBJ1-1 and V is TRBV11-2; D not certain. V was trimmed by 5 bases and J by 4 bases, leaving 8 bases between them. The CDR3 covers 12 residues. Looked up from germline, CDR1 is SGHAT and CDR2 is FQNNGV. In nucleotides, the CDR3 is TGTGCCAGCAGCCCGGAGGTCACTGAAGCTTTCTTT. This translates into CASSPEVTEAFF.

The V call is TRBV12-3 or TRBV12-4, the J call TRBJ1-2, with D possibly matching TRBD1 (6 bases). The CDR3 has 13 residues. V gave up 5 bases and J gave up 4 bases, with 11 bases separating them. The DNA for the CDR3 is TGTGCCAGCAGTAAGGGACAAACCTATGGCTACACCTTC. This encodes CASSKGQTYGYTF.

The chain joins TRBV19 to TRBJ2-7, with 8 bases matching TRBD2. V shed 3 bases, J shed 5 bases, and the junction held 6 bases outside the gene matches. This CDR3 contains 14 residues. Germline CDR1 reads LNHDA; CDR2 reads SQIVND (reference sequence). CDR3 amino acids: CASSIGGANDEQYF. The CDR3 coding sequence is TGTGCCAGTAGTATCGGGGGGGCAAACGACGAGCAGTACTTC.

V gene TRBV28 combines with J gene TRBJ1-5, with a possible D match to TRBD1 (6 bases). The CDR3 runs 18 residues. The V gene lost 2 bases and the J gene lost 5 bases, with 22 bases spanning the gap. Germline V gene lookup returns CDR1 MDHEN and CDR2 SYDVKM. CDR3 amino acids: CASSLGGPSWGADQPQHF. CDR3 nucleotide sequence: TGTGCCAGCAGTTTAGGGGGCCCTAGTTGGGGCGCGGATCAGCCCCAGCATTTT.

The chain couples TRBV5-1 to TRBJ1-2, with TRBD1 as a possible D gene (5 bases). V shed 1 base and J shed 8 bases, with 12 bases lying between them. This CDR3 contains 13 residues. Germline V gene lookup returns CDR1 SGHRS and CDR2 YFSETQ. This chain's CDR3 is CASSLSAGNGYTF. The CDR3 DNA follows: TGCGCCAGCAGCTTGTCTGCAGGGAACGGCTACACCTTC.

This chain uses TRBV30 with TRBJ1-6; D perhaps matches TRBD1 (6 bases). CDR1 is GTSNPN and CDR2 is SVGIG in the germline V gene (reference sequence). The V end lost 3 bases, the J end lost 10 bases, and 16 bases lay between the germline ends. This CDR3 is built from 14 residues. CDR3 protein: CAWRQQGLGSPLHF. In DNA form, the CDR3 reads TGTGCCTGGAGGCAACAGGGATTGGGGTCACCCCTCCACTTT.

The chain uses TRBV3-1 (or the pseudogene TRBV3-2) and TRBJ1-2; 8 bases align to TRBD1. Trimming at V came to 2 bases and at J to 8 bases, leaving 7 bases not matched to a gene. In germline, CDR1 is LGHDT, CDR2 YNNKEL (reference sequence). The CDR3 sequence is 14 residues long. This CDR3 is CASSQLSGGWGYTF. For the CDR3, the DNA is TGTGCCAGCAGCCAACTGTCAGGGGGCTGGGGCTACACCTTC.

In this sample, this clone turned up once. This rearrangement joins TRBV27 to TRBJ2-5; 11 positions agree with TRBD2. The CDR3 is 16 amino acids. Germline CDR1 reads MNHEY; CDR2 reads SMNVEV (reference sequence). Unmatched junction bases numbered 9, after V lost 4 bases and J lost 5 bases. The CDR3 sequence is CASSSPLTSGGETQYF. Written as DNA, the CDR3 is TGTGCCAGCAGTTCGCCCCTTACTAGCGGGGGTGAGACCCAGTACTTC.

The V gene is TRBV9, the J gene TRBJ2-2; D is tentatively TRBD1 or TRBD2 (5 bases each). Germline CDR1 is SGDLS and CDR2 is YYNGEE. The CDR3 sequence is 12 residues long. V lost 10 bases and J 4 bases, leaving 11 bases between the germline ends. The CDR3 is CARGPGTGELFF. CDR3 DNA: TGTGCCCGGGGCCCGGGCACCGGGGAGCTGTTTTTT.

The V call is TRBV7-3, the J call TRBJ2-3; D may be TRBD2 (6 bases). The V and J ends lost 3 bases and 5 bases respectively, with 15 bases between them. Germline V gene data show CDR1 as SGHTA and CDR2 as FQGTGA. The CDR3 runs 15 residues. This chain's CDR3 is CASSLTGTLGDTQYF. The CDR3 bases are TGTGCCAGCAGCTTGACCGGGACTTTGGGAGATACGCAGTATTTT.

Of note for this clone: Other DNA sequences of this sample code for an identical CDR3. The V gene is TRBV2, the J gene TRBJ2-7; TRBD2 is a possible D gene (5 bases). The CDR3 extends over 10 amino acids. Germline V gene lookup returns CDR1 SNHLY and CDR2 FYNNEI. Trimming shortened V by 8 bases and J by 4 bases, and 6 bases separated the two germline ends. The chain's CDR3 is CASGEYEQYF. DNA for the CDR3: TGTGCCAGCGGGGAGTACGAGCAGTACTTC.

This clone occurred a few times. The chain combines TRBV25-1 with TRBJ1-2; 8 nucleotides line up with TRBD1. With V trimmed by 10 bases and J by 4 bases, 14 bases remained unmatched. CDR3 length: 15 amino acids. Germline V CDR1 and CDR2: MGHDK, SYGVNS. CDR3 loop: CATSTGTGRPYGYTF. The CDR3 nucleotides read TGTGCCACCTCGACCGGGACAGGAAGACCCTATGGCTACACCTTC.

The V call is TRBV5-8, the J call TRBJ2-3; 8 bases are a match to TRBD2. V shed 0 bases, J shed 5 bases, and the junction held 8 bases outside the gene matches. The CDR3 runs 16 residues. Germline V gene lookup returns CDR1 SGHTS and CDR2 YDEGEE. In nucleotides, the CDR3 is TGTGCCAGCAGCTTGGCCGGCGGGGGGCCCGTAGATACGCAGTATTTT. Its protein product is CASSLAGGGPVDTQYF.

This clone occurred once. V usage is TRBV5-4 and J usage is TRBJ2-1; 8 bases align to TRBD2. The CDR3 loop spans 17 amino acids. CDR1 SGHNT and CDR2 YYREEE come from the germline V gene (reference sequence). The junction had 7 bases not matched to a gene; V was cut back by 0 bases and J by 2 bases. CDR3 sequence: CASSLEGGGPPYNEQFF. The CDR3 nucleotides read TGTGCCAGCAGCTTGGAGGGCGGGGGGCCACCCTACAATGAGCAGTTCTTC. Using reference TRBV5-4 and TRBJ2-1 for the parts outside the CDR3, the full variable domain is ETGVTQSPTHLIKTRGQQVTLRCSSQSGHNTVSWYQQALGQGPQFIFQYYREEENGRGNFPPRFSGLQFPNYSSELNVNALELDDSALYLCASSLEGGGPPYNEQFFGPGTRLTVL.